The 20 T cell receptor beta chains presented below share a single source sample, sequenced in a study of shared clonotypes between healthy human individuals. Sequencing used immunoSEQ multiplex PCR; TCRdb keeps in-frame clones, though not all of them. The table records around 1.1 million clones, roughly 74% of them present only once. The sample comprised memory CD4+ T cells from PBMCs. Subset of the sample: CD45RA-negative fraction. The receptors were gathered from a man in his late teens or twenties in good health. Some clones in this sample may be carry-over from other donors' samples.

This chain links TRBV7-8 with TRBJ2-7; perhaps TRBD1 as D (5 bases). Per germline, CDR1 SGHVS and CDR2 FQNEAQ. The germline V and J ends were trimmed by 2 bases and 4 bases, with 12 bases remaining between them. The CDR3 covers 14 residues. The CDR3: CASSLRTTAYEQYF. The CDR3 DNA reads TGTGCCAGCAGCTTACGGACAACCGCTTACGAGCAGTACTTC.

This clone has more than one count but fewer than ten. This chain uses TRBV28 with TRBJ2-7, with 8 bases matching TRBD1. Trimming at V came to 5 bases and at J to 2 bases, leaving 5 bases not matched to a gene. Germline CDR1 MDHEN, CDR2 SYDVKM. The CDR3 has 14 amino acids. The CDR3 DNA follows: TGTGCCAGCAGTACGACAGGGGCTACCTACGAGCAGTACTTC. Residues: CASSTTGATYEQYF.

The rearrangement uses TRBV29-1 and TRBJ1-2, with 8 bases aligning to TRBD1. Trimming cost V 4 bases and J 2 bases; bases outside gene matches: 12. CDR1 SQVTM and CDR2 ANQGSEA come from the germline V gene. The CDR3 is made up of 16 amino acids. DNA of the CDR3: TGCAGCGTTGGGGACAGGACGTCATCTGCCAACTATGGCTACACCTTC. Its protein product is CSVGDRTSSANYGYTF. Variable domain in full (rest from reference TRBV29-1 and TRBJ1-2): SAVISQKPSRDICQRGTSLTIQCQVDSQVTMMFWYRQQPGQSLTLIATANQGSEATYESGFVIDKFPISRPNLTFSTLTVSNMSPEDSSIYLCSVGDRTSSANYGYTFGSGTRLTVV.

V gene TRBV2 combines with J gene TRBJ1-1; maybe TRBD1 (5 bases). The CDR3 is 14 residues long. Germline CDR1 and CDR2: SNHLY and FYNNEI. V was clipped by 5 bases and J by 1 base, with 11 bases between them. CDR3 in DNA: TGTGCCAGCAGTTACACAGGTGGGAACACTGAAGCTTTCTTT. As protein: CASSYTGGNTEAFF.

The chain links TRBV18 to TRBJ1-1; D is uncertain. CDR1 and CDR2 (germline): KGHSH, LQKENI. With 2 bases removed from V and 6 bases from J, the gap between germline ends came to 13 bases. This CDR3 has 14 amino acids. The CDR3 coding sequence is TGTGCCAGCTCACCAATCGGGGTAAGGGCTGAAGCTTTCTTT. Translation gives CASSPIGVRAEAFF.

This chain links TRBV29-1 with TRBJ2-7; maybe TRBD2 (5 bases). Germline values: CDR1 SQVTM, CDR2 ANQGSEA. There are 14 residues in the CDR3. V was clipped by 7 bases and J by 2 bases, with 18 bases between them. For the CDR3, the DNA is TGCAGCGCGATATTAGCGTCTCGGACCTACGAGCAGTACTTC. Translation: CSAILASRTYEQYF.

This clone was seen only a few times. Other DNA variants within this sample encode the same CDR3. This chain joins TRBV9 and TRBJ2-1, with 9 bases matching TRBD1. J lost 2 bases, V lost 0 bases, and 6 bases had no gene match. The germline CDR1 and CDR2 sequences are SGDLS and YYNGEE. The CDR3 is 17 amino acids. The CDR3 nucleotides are TGTGCCAGCAGCGTAGATCCGGGACAGGGCGCCTACAATGAGCAGTTCTTC. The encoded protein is CASSVDPGQGAYNEQFF.

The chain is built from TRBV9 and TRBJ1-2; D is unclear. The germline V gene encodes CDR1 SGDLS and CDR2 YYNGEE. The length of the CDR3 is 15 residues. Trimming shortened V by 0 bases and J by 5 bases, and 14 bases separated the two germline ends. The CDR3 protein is CASSVGAATGYGYTF. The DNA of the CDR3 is TGTGCCAGCAGCGTAGGGGCAGCTACGGGGTATGGCTACACCTTC.

As DNA, the CDR3 is TGTGCCAGCAGCTCGAGTTGGGGAGGCTCCTACAATGAGCAGTTCTTC. It is translated as CASSSSWGGSYNEQFF. The rearrangement joins TRBV5-6 to TRBJ2-1; TRBD2 might be the D (6 bases). The CDR3 runs to 16 residues. V was clipped by 3 bases and J by 0 bases, with 13 bases between them. Looked up from germline, CDR1 is SGHDT and CDR2 is YYEEEE.

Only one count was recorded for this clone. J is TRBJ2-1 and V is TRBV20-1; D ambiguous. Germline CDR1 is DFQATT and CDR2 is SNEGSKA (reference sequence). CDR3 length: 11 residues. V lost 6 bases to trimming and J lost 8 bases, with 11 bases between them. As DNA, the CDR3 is TGCAGTGCCCTACGATCCGATGAGCAGTTCTTC. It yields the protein CSALRSDEQFF.

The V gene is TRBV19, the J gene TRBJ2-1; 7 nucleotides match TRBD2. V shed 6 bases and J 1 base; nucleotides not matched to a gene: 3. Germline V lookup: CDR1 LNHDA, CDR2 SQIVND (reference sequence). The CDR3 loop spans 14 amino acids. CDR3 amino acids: CASRRGSSYNEQFF. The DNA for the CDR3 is TGTGCCAGTAGGCGGGGGAGTTCCTACAATGAGCAGTTCTTC.

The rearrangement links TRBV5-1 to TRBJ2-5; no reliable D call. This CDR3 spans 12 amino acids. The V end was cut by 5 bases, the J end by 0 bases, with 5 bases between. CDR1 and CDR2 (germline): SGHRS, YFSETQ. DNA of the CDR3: TGCGCCAGCAGGCAAAACCAAGAGACCCAGTACTTC. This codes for CASRQNQETQYF.

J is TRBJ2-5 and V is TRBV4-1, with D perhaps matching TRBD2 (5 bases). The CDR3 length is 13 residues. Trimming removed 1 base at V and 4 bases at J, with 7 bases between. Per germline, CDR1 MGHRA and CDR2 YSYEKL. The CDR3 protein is CASSQAGSETQYF. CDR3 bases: TGCGCCAGCAGCCAAGCGGGATCAGAGACCCAGTACTTC.

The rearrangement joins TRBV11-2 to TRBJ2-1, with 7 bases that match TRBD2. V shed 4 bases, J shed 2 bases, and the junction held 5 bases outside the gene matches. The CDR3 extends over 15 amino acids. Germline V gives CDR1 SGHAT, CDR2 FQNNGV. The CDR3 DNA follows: TGTGCCAGCAGCTCCGTAGCGGGCACCTACAATGAGCAGTTCTTC. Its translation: CASSSVAGTYNEQFF. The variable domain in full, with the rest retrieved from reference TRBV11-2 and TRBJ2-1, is EAGVAQSPRYKIIEKRQSVAFWCNPISGHATLYWYQQILGQGPKLLIQFQNNGVVDDSQLPKDRFSAERLKGVDSTLKIQPAKLEDSAVYLCASSSVAGTYNEQFFGPGTRLTVL.

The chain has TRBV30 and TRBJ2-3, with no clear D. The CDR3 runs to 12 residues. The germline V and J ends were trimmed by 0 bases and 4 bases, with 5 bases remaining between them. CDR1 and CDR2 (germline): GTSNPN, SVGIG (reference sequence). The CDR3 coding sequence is TGTGCCTGGAGTGTACATGCAGATACGCAGTATTTT. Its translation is CAWSVHADTQYF.

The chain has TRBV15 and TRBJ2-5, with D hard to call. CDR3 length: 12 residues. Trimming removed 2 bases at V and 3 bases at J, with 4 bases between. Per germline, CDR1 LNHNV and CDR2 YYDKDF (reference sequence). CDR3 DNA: TGTGCCACCAGCAGACTAAAAGAGACCCAGTACTTC. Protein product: CATSRLKETQYF.

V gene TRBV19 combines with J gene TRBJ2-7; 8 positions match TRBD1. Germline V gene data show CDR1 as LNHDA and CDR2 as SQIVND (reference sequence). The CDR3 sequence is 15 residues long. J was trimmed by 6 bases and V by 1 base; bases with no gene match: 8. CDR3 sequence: CASSIAGQGRPEQYF. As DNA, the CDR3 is TGTGCCAGTAGTATAGCCGGACAGGGTCGACCCGAGCAGTACTTC.

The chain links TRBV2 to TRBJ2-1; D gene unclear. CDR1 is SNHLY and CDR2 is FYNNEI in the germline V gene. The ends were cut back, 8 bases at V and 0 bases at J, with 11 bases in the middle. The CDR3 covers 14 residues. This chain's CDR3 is CASVGVSSYNEQFF. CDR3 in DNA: TGTGCCAGCGTGGGTGTCAGCTCCTACAATGAGCAGTTCTTC.

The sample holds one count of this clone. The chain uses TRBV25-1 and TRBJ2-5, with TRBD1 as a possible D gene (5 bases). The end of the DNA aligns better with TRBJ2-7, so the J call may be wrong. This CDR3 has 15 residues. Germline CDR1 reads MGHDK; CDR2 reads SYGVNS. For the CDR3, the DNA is TGTGCCAGCAGTGAAATTGGGGCTCGCTCCTACGAGCAGTACTTC. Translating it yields CASSEIGARSYEQYF.

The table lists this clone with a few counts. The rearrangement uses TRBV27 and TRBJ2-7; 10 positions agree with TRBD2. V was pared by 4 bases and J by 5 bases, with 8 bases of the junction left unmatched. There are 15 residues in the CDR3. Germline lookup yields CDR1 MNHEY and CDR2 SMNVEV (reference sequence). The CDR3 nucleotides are TGTGCCAGCAGTTCCCCTCTAGCGGGAGCTCACGAGCAGTACTTC. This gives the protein CASSSPLAGAHEQYF.